This passage covers 14 T cell receptor beta chains from one sample sequenced in a study of response to subunit inactivated influenza vaccine. TCRdb passed the RT-PCR reads through MiXCR, listing each CDR3 protein once. The table shows approximately 680,000 distinct CDR3 sequences, with approximately 14% occurring only once. The sample here was PBMCs from blood, taken 11 to 12 days after vaccination. The receptors stem from a man aged 50-60 years who received an inactivated influenza vaccine.

The V and J genes are TRBV20-1 and TRBJ2-7; TRBD1 is a possible D gene (6 bases). Germline assignment: CDR1 DFQATT and CDR2 SNEGSKA (reference sequence). The CDR3 sequence is 14 residues long. Trimming pared 7 bases from V and 3 bases from J, leaving 19 bases between. In DNA form, the CDR3 reads TGCAGTGTAACGACAGGCGAGAGGGGCTACGAGCAGTACTTC. The encoded protein is CSVTTGERGYEQYF.

In its sample, this clonotype was seen a few times. The CDR3 sequence is CATSDPDRAGADTQYF. Here the CDR3 DNA reads TGTGCCACCAGTGACCCGGACAGGGCGGGGGCAGATACGCAGTATTTT. This rearrangement joins TRBV24-1 to TRBJ2-3, with a weak D call TRBD1 (8 bases). Deletions cut 4 bases from V and 4 bases from J, with 17 bases between. The CDR3 runs 16 residues. CDR1 is KGHDR, CDR2 SFDVKD, per germline.

The gene calls are TRBV7-6 and TRBJ2-5; the match to TRBD1 covers 10 bases. The V gene end was trimmed by 5 bases and the J gene end by 4 bases; junction bases not matched to a gene: 10. The CDR3 covers 16 residues. Germline V gene sequence: CDR1 SGHVS, CDR2 FNYEAQ. The CDR3 sequence is CASSPGVGTGVETQYF. CDR3 DNA: TGTGCCAGCAGCCCCGGAGTTGGGACAGGGGTAGAGACCCAGTACTTC.

There are a few counts of this clonotype. The chain has TRBV5-1 and TRBJ1-2; D remains unclear. Germline CDR1 SGHRS, CDR2 YFSETQ. V shed 0 bases and J shed 5 bases, with 17 bases lying between them. The CDR3 has 16 amino acids. The CDR3 loop is CASSLDWQQRKYGYTF. CDR3 DNA sequence: TGCGCCAGCAGCTTGGATTGGCAGCAGAGGAAGTATGGCTACACCTTC.

The chain uses TRBV20-1 and TRBJ2-3; a possible D gene is TRBD2 (7 bases). The germline V gene encodes CDR1 DFQATT and CDR2 SNEGSKA (reference sequence). CDR3 length: 17 residues. Trimming cost V 0 bases and J 1 base, with 17 bases left between them. CDR3 residues: CSARDPWGRGRTDTQYF. The CDR3 coding sequence is TGCAGTGCTAGAGATCCGTGGGGGCGGGGGCGCACAGATACGCAGTATTTT.

This clonotype was seen a handful of times. This chain connects TRBV20-1 to TRBJ2-6; D ambiguous. V lost 1 base and J lost 2, with 9 bases in between. This CDR3 region has 15 residues. CDR1 and CDR2 from the germline V gene are DFQATT and SNEGSKA (reference sequence). The CDR3 is CSARGGATGANVLTF. The DNA of the CDR3 is TGCAGTGCTAGAGGAGGAGCGACTGGGGCCAACGTCCTGACTTTC.

The chain links TRBV12-3 or TRBV12-4 to TRBJ2-6, with no clear D. The CDR3 runs to 14 residues. Between the trimmed V and J ends, which lost 6 bases and 8 bases, there was a span of 14 bases. For the CDR3, the DNA is TGTGCCAGCAGCCCAACTGGACCCACCAACGTCCTGACTTTC. Protein: CASSPTGPTNVLTF.

This clonotype occurred a few times. J is TRBJ2-1 and V is TRBV29-1; D not certain. CDR3 length: 11 residues. Germline V lookup: CDR1 SQVTM, CDR2 ANQGSEA. The V end was cut by 3 bases, the J end by 4 bases, with 4 bases between. DNA of the CDR3: TGCAGCGTTGACGAGTACAATGAGCAGTTCTTC. This encodes CSVDEYNEQFF.

This clonotype has just a few counts. This rearrangement joins TRBV5-1 to TRBJ1-2, with TRBD1 identical over 8 bases. Germline CDR1 is SGHRS and CDR2 is YFSETQ. The CDR3 extends over 13 amino acids. The V gene end was trimmed by 3 bases and the J gene end by 7 bases; junction bases not matched to a gene: 5. As DNA, the CDR3 is TGCGCCAGCAGCTCCTTGGACAGGGCTGGCTACACCTTC. This encodes CASSSLDRAGYTF.

This clonotype was found many times. The chain joins TRBV6-2 or TRBV6-3 to TRBJ2-1; no clear D gene. The CDR3 has 20 amino acids. Germline V gene data show CDR1 as MNHEY and CDR2 as SVGEGT. V dropped 5 bases and J dropped 4 bases, with 30 bases sitting between them. The CDR3 bases are TGTGCCAGCAGTCTACGCCGTCGTATGGTGGTCGGCAGAATTTACAATGAGCAGTTCTTC. As protein: CASSLRRRMVVGRIYNEQFF.

This clonotype was seen more than once but under ten times. This chain uses TRBV7-8 with TRBJ1-1; 7 bases are a match to TRBD1. The V gene's germline CDR1 is SGHVS and CDR2 FQNEAQ. CDR3 length equals 16 residues. Trimming cost V 5 bases and J 6 bases; bases outside gene matches: 15. The CDR3 spells CASSARGGGLRPEAFF. The CDR3 nucleotides read TGTGCCAGCAGCGCCCGGGGAGGGGGCTTAAGGCCTGAAGCTTTCTTT.

This clonotype appeared many times. This chain joins TRBV7-8 and TRBJ2-2; D unresolved. Trimming took off 2 bases at V and 4 bases at J, with 14 bases between the two ends. This CDR3 has 16 amino acids. The germline gives CDR1 SGHVS, CDR2 FQNEAQ. This chain's CDR3 is CASSLRVSWGTGELFF. The CDR3 region has the DNA TGTGCCAGCAGCTTAAGGGTCTCCTGGGGCACCGGGGAGCTGTTTTTT.

V is TRBV20-1 and J is TRBJ1-4; D is uncertain. Trimming shortened V by 3 bases and J by 7 bases, and 18 bases separated the two germline ends. Germline lookup yields CDR1 DFQATT and CDR2 SNEGSKA (reference sequence). The CDR3 has 15 residues. This CDR3 reads CSARGGFSWSEKLFF. The CDR3 coding sequence is TGCAGTGCTAGGGGTGGATTCTCGTGGAGTGAAAAACTGTTTTTT.

The chain links TRBV6-2 or TRBV6-3 to TRBJ2-7; D perhaps matches TRBD1 (5 bases). The CDR3 consists of 16 residues. Germline assignment: CDR1 MNHEY and CDR2 SVGEGT. V lost 0 bases and J lost 3, with 15 bases in between. The CDR3 loop is CASSYSLQTVHYEQYF. For the CDR3, the DNA is TGTGCCAGCAGTTACTCGTTACAGACAGTACACTACGAGCAGTACTTC.